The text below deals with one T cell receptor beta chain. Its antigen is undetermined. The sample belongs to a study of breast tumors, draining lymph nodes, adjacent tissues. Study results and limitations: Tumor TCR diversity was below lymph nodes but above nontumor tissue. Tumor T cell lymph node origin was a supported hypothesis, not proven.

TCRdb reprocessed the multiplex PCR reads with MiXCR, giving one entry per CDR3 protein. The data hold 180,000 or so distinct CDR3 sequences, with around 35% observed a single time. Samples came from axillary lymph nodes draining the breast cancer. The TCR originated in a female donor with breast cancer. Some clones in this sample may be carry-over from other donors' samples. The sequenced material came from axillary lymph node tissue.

CDR3 sequence (DNA): TGCAGTGCTAGAGATGTCGCCCGGACAGGGGAAAGTTCACCCCTCCACTTT. Translation: CSARDVARTGESSPLHF. This chain joins TRBV20-1 and TRBJ1-6; 9 bases align to TRBD1. CDR1 and CDR2 (germline): DFQATT, SNEGSKA (reference sequence). The trim removed 0 bases at V and 9 bases at J, leaving 12 bases unmatched. This CDR3 comprises 17 residues.